This T cell receptor beta chain emerged from a study of PD-1 blockade in mismatch repair-deficient tumors. TCRdb keeps only in-frame clones here, not all; method: immunoSEQ multiplex PCR. The table has some 110,000 clones, around three quarters seen once. The germline V gene has CDR1 SQVTM and CDR2 ANQGSEA. The CDR3 runs 12 residues. V shed 7 bases and J shed 6 bases, with 15 bases lying between them. Mismatch repair deficiency was confirmed in all patients, by PCR or immunohistochemistry. TCRs were sequenced from a few patients responding to pembrolizumab. This clone appeared once. Its antigen is undetermined. Findings and limits, study-wide: After pembrolizumab, tumor-resident clones rose rapidly, then generally contracted before radiologic responses.

The starting material was peripheral blood, obtained more than 58 weeks after starting pembrolizumab. This TCR was recovered from an adult with mismatch repair-deficient cancer. The chain links TRBV29-1 to TRBJ1-1, with a possible D match to TRBD1 (5 bases). The CDR3 coding sequence is TGCAGCGAGGGACGGCCCGGACCTGAAGCTTTCTTT. Amino acid sequence: CSEGRPGPEAFF.